This TCR beta chain was identified during a study of T cell responses to AZD1222 COVID-19 vaccine. Points from the study as a whole: Vaccine-associated CD4 TCRs ranged over spike, dominating at 160-218 and 743-854. Donors were largely white British and mainly female; clonal diversity was possibly underestimated. Vaccination with two AZD1222 doses was followed by a rise in Spike-specific TCR breadth and depth.

Of note for this clone: Its matching antigen is unknown.

Method: immunoSEQ multiplex PCR; TCRdb's copy keeps in-frame clones and lacks some. Among tens of thousands of clones listed, roughly 88% were seen once. The receptor was isolated from an adult in good health. The source was peripheral blood, collected on day 0 of AZD1222 vaccination.

CDR3 nucleotides: TGTGCCAGTAGTATTTTCTCGAGGGCGGGTACTGAAGCTTTCTTT. Its protein is CASSIFSRAGTEAFF. The rearrangement joins TRBV19 to TRBJ1-1; unclear D gene. V gave up 3 bases and J gave up 5 bases, with 16 bases separating them. The CDR3 extends over 15 amino acids. The germline V gene has CDR1 LNHDA and CDR2 SQIVND (reference sequence). Combining the CDR3 with reference TRBV19 and TRBJ1-1 gives the whole variable domain DGGITQSPKYLFRKEGQNVTLSCEQNLNHDAMYWYRQDPGQGLRLIYYSQIVNDFQKGDIAEGYSVSREKKESFPLTVTSAQKNPTAFYLCASSIFSRAGTEAFFGQGTRLTVV.